The present TCR beta chain was sequenced within a study of T cell changes during pregnancy in multiple sclerosis. TCRdb keeps only in-frame clones here, not all; method: immunoSEQ multiplex PCR. The sample includes under 85,000 clones, 90% to 95% of them seen just once. The sequence came from a female donor in good health, enrolled as a control in a pregnancy study. The material was CD4+ T cells from peripheral blood mononuclear cells, obtained in the third trimester of pregnancy.

CDR3 DNA: TGTGCCAGTAGTCCCAGCGGGAACACCGGGGAGCTGTTTTTT. Protein product: CASSPSGNTGELFF. The rearrangement joins TRBV19 to TRBJ2-2, with D perhaps TRBD2 (5 bases). Looked up from germline, CDR1 is LNHDA and CDR2 is SQIVND (reference sequence). The CDR3 sequence is 14 residues long. With 5 bases removed from V and 1 base from J, the gap between germline ends came to 8 bases.